These 23 T cell receptor beta chains came from one sample sequenced in a study of T cell responses to AZD1222 COVID-19 vaccine. The protocol was immunoSEQ multiplex PCR, while the TCRdb copy is restricted to in-frame clones and leaves out a portion. The sample lists more than 95,000 clones, around nine tenths occurring once. The sequenced sample was peripheral blood, obtained on day 0 of AZD1222 vaccination. The receptors shown here come from an adult in good health.

This sequence joins TRBV5-1 and TRBJ1-2, with 9 bases aligning to TRBD1. The CDR3 has 13 residues. Germline V gives CDR1 SGHRS, CDR2 YFSETQ. Germline trimming cut 0 bases from V and 7 bases from J; bases unmatched to any gene: 1. CDR3 in DNA: TGCGCCAGCAGCTTGGGACAGGGGGGTGGCTACACCTTC. Encoded protein: CASSLGQGGGYTF.

This chain uses TRBV6-2 or TRBV6-3 with TRBJ2-4; unclear D gene. This CDR3 region has 15 residues. V was shortened by 0 bases and J by 0 bases, with 6 bases between the two germline ends. CDR1 and CDR2 (germline): MNHEY, SVGEGT. Written as DNA, the CDR3 is TGTGCCAGCAGTTACTCGGCTTTAGCCAAAAACATTCAGTACTTC. Encoded protein: CASSYSALAKNIQYF.

The genes are TRBV5-1 and TRBJ1-6; D remains ambiguous. The ends were cut back, 5 bases at V and 5 bases at J, with 11 bases in the middle. Germline values: CDR1 SGHRS, CDR2 YFSETQ. The CDR3 has 14 amino acids. CDR3 bases: TGCGCCAGCAGAAATACGAGGGATAATTCACCCCTCCACTTT. Its protein is CASRNTRDNSPLHF.

The chain joins TRBV7-9 to TRBJ2-5, with 13 bases lining up with TRBD2. Unmatched junction bases numbered 7, after V lost 4 bases and J lost 2 bases. The germline CDR1 and CDR2 sequences are SEHNR and FQNEAQ (reference sequence). The CDR3 is 17 residues long. The CDR3 bases are TGTGCCAGCAGCTCCGGACTAGCGGGAGATCGGCAAGAGACCCAGTACTTC. The encoded protein is CASSSGLAGDRQETQYF.

This chain joins TRBV5-6 and TRBJ2-2, with a tentative D call TRBD1 (6 bases). The CDR3 spans 16 residues. Per germline, CDR1 SGHDT and CDR2 YYEEEE. Trimming pared 6 bases from V and 5 bases from J, leaving 20 bases between. This CDR3 is CASTNRALILTGELFF. CDR3 coding DNA: TGTGCCAGCACCAACAGGGCTCTAATCCTAACCGGGGAGCTGTTTTTT. The full variable domain, its missing parts supplied by reference TRBV5-6 and TRBJ2-2, is DAGVTQSPTHLIKTRGQQVTLRCSPKSGHDTVSWYQQALGQGPQFIFQYYEEEERQRGNFPDRFSGHQFPNYSSELNVNALLLGDSALYLCASTNRALILTGELFFGEGSRLTVL.

The count of this clone is one. The V gene is TRBV5-6, the J gene TRBJ2-5; D gene uncertain. This CDR3 spans 12 amino acids. Germline CDR1 reads SGHDT; CDR2 reads YYEEEE. The V gene lost 2 bases and the J gene lost 2 bases, with 4 bases spanning the gap. The CDR3, as DNA: TGTGCCAGCAGCTTTCGTCAAGAGACCCAGTACTTC. Translation gives CASSFRQETQYF.

This sequence joins TRBV24-1 and TRBJ2-3; TRBD1 matches at 7 bases. Germline values: CDR1 KGHDR, CDR2 SFDVKD. The V and J ends lost 4 bases and 0 bases, in that order; junction bases with no gene match: 6. CDR3 length equals 16 residues. CDR3 sequence: CATSEKKQGSTDTQYF. The DNA of the CDR3 is TGTGCCACCAGTGAGAAAAAACAGGGGAGCACAGATACGCAGTATTTT.

The rearrangement links TRBV30 to TRBJ2-2; D uncertain. Per germline, CDR1 GTSNPN and CDR2 SVGIG (reference sequence). Trimming left V 1 base short and J 6 bases short, with 12 bases between. There are 14 residues in the CDR3. The CDR3, as DNA: TGTGCCTGGAGTGACGGTGCGAGTGCCGGGGAGCTGTTTTTT. Its translation: CAWSDGASAGELFF.

The chain is built from TRBV10-3 and TRBJ2-5; a possible D gene is TRBD1 (5 bases). The CDR3 consists of 14 residues. V shed 1 base and J shed 2 bases, with 8 bases lying between them. The germline V gene encodes CDR1 ENHRY and CDR2 SYGVKD. CDR3 protein: CAISELAGQETQYF. The CDR3 nucleotides are TGTGCCATCAGTGAGTTGGCAGGGCAAGAGACCCAGTACTTC.

This clone was detected a few times. The chain is built from TRBV2 and TRBJ1-1; D possibly corresponds to TRBD1 (5 bases). The CDR3 is made up of 13 amino acids. CDR1 is SNHLY and CDR2 is FYNNEI in the germline V gene. V gave up 6 bases and J gave up 4 bases, with 12 bases separating them. This CDR3 reads CASRRDSATEAFF. CDR3 DNA sequence: TGTGCCAGCAGACGAGACAGCGCCACTGAAGCTTTCTTT.

V usage is TRBV12-3 or TRBV12-4 and J usage is TRBJ1-1; D gene unclear. The V end was cut by 3 bases, the J end by 4 bases, with 9 bases between. CDR3 length: 13 amino acids. CDR3 sequence (DNA): TGTGCCAGCAGTTTTCAAGGGCCCACTGAAGCTTTCTTT. Its translation is CASSFQGPTEAFF.

The chain employs TRBV6-2 or TRBV6-3 and TRBJ1-1; D unclear. V lost 4 bases to trimming and J lost 1 base, with 7 bases between them. CDR1 is MNHEY, CDR2 SVGEGT, per germline. The CDR3 totals 13 residues. CDR3 region: CASSFTGNTEAFF. The CDR3 nucleotides read TGTGCCAGCAGTTTCACTGGGAACACTGAAGCTTTCTTT.

This chain uses TRBV19 with TRBJ1-5; 9 positions match TRBD1. V trimming: 6 bases; J trimming: 0 bases; junction bases outside the gene matches: 9. This CDR3 is built from 17 residues. The V gene's germline CDR1 is LNHDA and CDR2 SQIVND (reference sequence). The CDR3 region has the DNA TGTGCCAGTAGACCGGGACAGGGACGGGGTAGCAATCAGCCCCAGCATTTT. Translating it yields CASRPGQGRGSNQPQHF.

The V and J genes are TRBV20-1 and TRBJ1-1; D uncertain. The ends were cut back, 4 bases at V and 2 bases at J, with 5 bases in the middle. The CDR3 consists of 11 residues. CDR1 and CDR2 (germline): DFQATT, SNEGSKA (reference sequence). CDR3: CSANPNTEAFF. CDR3 nucleotide sequence: TGCAGTGCTAATCCTAACACTGAAGCTTTCTTT.

This clone has a single count. The chain carries TRBV6-1 and TRBJ2-5, with 9 bases that match TRBD2. The CDR3 is 18 amino acids. The J segment lost 5 bases and the V segment lost 0 bases, leaving 13 bases of the junction unmatched. Germline CDR1 reads MNHNS; CDR2 reads SASEGT. CDR3 DNA sequence: TGTGCCAGCAGTGAAGCACCTAGCGGGCACGCGGGGGGGGAGACCCAGTACTTC. It encodes CASSEAPSGHAGGETQYF.

This rearrangement joins TRBV6-4 to TRBJ1-1, with D perhaps matching TRBD1 (5 bases). Deletions cut 2 bases from V and 1 base from J, with 8 bases between. The germline CDR1 and CDR2 sequences are MRHNA and SNTAGT. The CDR3 totals 14 residues. The CDR3 bases are TGTGCCAGCAGTGACGGGGGGGAGAACACTGAAGCTTTCTTT. Amino acids: CASSDGGENTEAFF.

This chain connects TRBV27 to TRBJ1-2; the D gene is possibly TRBD1 (6 bases). Germline V CDR1 and CDR2: MNHEY, SMNVEV (reference sequence). This CDR3 contains 15 residues. Deletions cut 2 bases from V and 8 bases from J, with 18 bases between. CDR3 loop: CASSLTPRGAIGYTF. CDR3 DNA sequence: TGTGCCAGCAGTTTAACCCCTAGGGGGGCAATAGGCTACACCTTC.

The rearrangement joins TRBV19 to TRBJ2-5, with 11 bases lining up with TRBD2. V lost 4 bases to trimming and J lost 1 base; unmatched junction nucleotides: 2. This CDR3 spans 15 amino acids. Germline lookup yields CDR1 LNHDA and CDR2 SQIVND (reference sequence). CDR3 loop: CASSSGLAGQETQYF. The CDR3 nucleotides read TGTGCCAGTAGTAGCGGACTAGCGGGCCAAGAGACCCAGTACTTC.

This clone was seen a few times. The chain recombines TRBV12-2 with TRBJ1-6. TRBV12-2 is reported as a pseudogene. The CDR3 has 11 amino acids. The chain's CDR3 is CASRLRSPLHF. In DNA form, the CDR3 reads TGTGCAAGTCGCTTGAGATCACCCCTCCACTTT.

The chain couples TRBV28 to TRBJ1-1; 9 nucleotides line up with TRBD1. This CDR3 region has 13 residues. With V trimmed by 4 bases and J by 4 bases, 1 base remained unmatched. From germline, CDR1 is MDHEN and CDR2 SYDVKM. The CDR3 DNA reads as TGTGCCAGCAGTTCGACAGGGGGCACTGAAGCTTTCTTT. Amino acids: CASSSTGGTEAFF. The variable domain in full, with the rest retrieved from reference TRBV28 and TRBJ1-1, is DVKVTQSSRYLVKRTGEKVFLECVQDMDHENMFWYRQDPGLGLRLIYFSYDVKMKEKGDIPEGYSVSREKKERFSLILESASTNQTSMYLCASSSTGGTEAFFGQGTRLTVV.

Note on this clone: No DNA is shown, since the ends of the CDR3 on it are uncertain; the CDR3 is the one TCRdb lists. The chain couples TRBV7-5 to TRBJ1-3; the D call TRBD1 from the table was never checked on the DNA. TRBV7-5 is described as a pseudogene. The CDR3 is 13 residues long, counting both termini. The CDR3 region is CVALGASGNTIYF.

The CDR3 spells CASSSPGTSTDTQYF. For the CDR3, the DNA is TGTGCCAGCAGCTCCCCAGGGACCTCCACAGATACGCAGTATTTT. This chain joins TRBV11-2 and TRBJ2-3; D tentatively reads TRBD1 or TRBD2 (5 bases each). V lost 4 bases and J lost 2, with 13 bases in between. Germline CDR1 is SGHAT and CDR2 is FQNNGV. The CDR3 runs to 15 residues.

This chain joins TRBV6-5 and TRBJ2-7; 8 bases map to TRBD1. Germline CDR1 and CDR2: MNHEY and SVGAGI. The CDR3 covers 14 residues. The junction had 10 bases not matched to a gene; V was cut back by 7 bases and J by 5 bases. Here the CDR3 DNA reads TGTGCCAGCACCTACGGGCCAGGGGGCAACGAGCAGTACTTC. This translates into CASTYGPGGNEQYF.